These T cell receptor beta chains were read from a single sample in a study of blood T cell repertoires in COVID-19. Sequenced by immunoSEQ multiplex PCR; TCRdb stores in-frame clones only, minus some. The sample includes approximately 90,000 clones, under 90% of them seen just once. What was sequenced was peripheral blood. Every receptor here comes from a man between 60 and 75 years old with COVID-19, enrolled during active disease. CDR3s leave out the opening cysteine and the closing phenylalanine or tryptophan.

V	J	CDR3
TRBV6-2/TRBV6-3	TRBJ2-1	ASSYERGSYNEQF
TRBV28	TRBJ2-2	ASSSGQNTGELF
TRBV18	TRBJ2-3	ASSPGAGAADTQY
TRBV20-1	TRBJ2-7	SASSGVNYEQY
TRBV5-5	TRBJ2-3	ASSLVPGDSSYTDTQY
TRBV2	TRBJ1-4	ARGGQLNEKLF
TRBV19	TRBJ2-5	ASSALYSPETQY
TRBV7-2	TRBJ2-1	ASGGGYYNEQF
TRBV2	TRBJ1-2	ASSENAGGNYGYT
TRBV5-1	TRBJ2-2	ASSLRQGRANTGELF
TRBV15	TRBJ1-4	ATGTGLRGREKLF
TRBV28	TRBJ2-7	ASSFDGTGDYEQY
TRBV5-1	TRBJ1-2	ASTLSQEANYGYT
TRBV10-1	TRBJ2-2	ASTGNTGELF
TRBV7-8	TRBJ2-7	ASSSPWGEWVYEQY
TRBV28	TRBJ1-4	ASSLTGVQAIYEKLF
TRBV11-3	TRBJ2-1	ASSLPRDSTNEQF
TRBV19	TRBJ1-2	ASSPRGSSQGYT
TRBV18	TRBJ2-2	ASSLNPGQGNTGELF
TRBV27	TRBJ1-6	ASSFARDRAPYNSPLH
TRBV6-4	TRBJ1-1	ASSESGSTEAF
TRBV3-1/TRBV3-2	TRBJ1-2	ASSQGQAGGYT
TRBV18	TRBJ2-7	ASSLPTGGEQY